This T cell receptor (beta chain) was recovered during a study of T cell responses to AZD1222 COVID-19 vaccine. General observations from the study: Baseline seropositives among AZD1222 recipients totaled only six or seven. Spike-specific TCR breadth and depth went up after people got two AZD1222 doses. Most donors were white British, females outnumbered males, and clonal diversity was possibly underestimated. There were repertoire samples only from the period after the peak T cell response.

Note on this clone: Its antigen is not known.

Clones were read by immunoSEQ multiplex PCR, and TCRdb kept only the in-frame ones, dropping some. The table shows approximately 61,000 clones, with about four fifths occurring only once. Trimming shortened V by 6 bases and J by 2 bases, and 14 bases separated the two germline ends. The germline CDR1 and CDR2 sequences are MDHEN and SYDVKM. CDR3 length: 14 residues. The V gene is TRBV28, the J gene TRBJ2-7; possible D gene TRBD2, 6 bases. The input for sequencing was peripheral blood, taken 28 days after the second AZD1222 dose. The receptor was derived from an adult who received the AZD1222 COVID-19 vaccine. The CDR3 nucleotides are TGTGCCAGCAGGGGGACTTTACCGGCCTACGAGCAGTACTTC. Amino acid sequence: CASRGTLPAYEQYF.